This T cell receptor (beta chain) appears in the sequencing data of a study of blood T cells in healthy people across ages. Regarding the study as a whole: Both naive CD4+ cell counts and diversity were greater in long-lived donors than in aged donors. Measured against age, TCR beta diversity per million T cells decreased in a roughly linear manner.

With a J-beta primer mix and a sample-barcoded 5' primer, a second PCR ran about 7 to 12 cycles. TCRdb reprocessed the 5' RACE reads via MiXCR and lists one record per CDR3 protein. The sample lists hundreds of thousands of distinct CDR3 sequences; under 25% were seen once. Note on this clonotype: Its antigen is not known.

There are 14 residues in the CDR3. V lost 5 bases to trimming and J lost 3 bases, with 14 bases between them. Germline CDR1 and CDR2: SEHNR and FQNEAQ (reference sequence). Sequenced: blood. The TCR originated in a man in his 70s in good health. The chain recombines TRBV7-9 with TRBJ2-7; D gene ambiguous. CDR3 region: CASSAQKVDYEQYF. CDR3 DNA sequence: TGTGCCAGCAGCGCCCAAAAGGTAGACTACGAGCAGTACTTC. The variable domain in full, completed from reference TRBV7-9 and TRBJ2-7, reads DTGVSQNPRHKITKRGQNVTFRCDPISEHNRLYWYRQTLGQGPEFLTYFQNEAQLEKSRLLSDRFSAERPKGSFSTLEIQRTEQGDSAMYLCASSAQKVDYEQYFGPGTRLTVT.